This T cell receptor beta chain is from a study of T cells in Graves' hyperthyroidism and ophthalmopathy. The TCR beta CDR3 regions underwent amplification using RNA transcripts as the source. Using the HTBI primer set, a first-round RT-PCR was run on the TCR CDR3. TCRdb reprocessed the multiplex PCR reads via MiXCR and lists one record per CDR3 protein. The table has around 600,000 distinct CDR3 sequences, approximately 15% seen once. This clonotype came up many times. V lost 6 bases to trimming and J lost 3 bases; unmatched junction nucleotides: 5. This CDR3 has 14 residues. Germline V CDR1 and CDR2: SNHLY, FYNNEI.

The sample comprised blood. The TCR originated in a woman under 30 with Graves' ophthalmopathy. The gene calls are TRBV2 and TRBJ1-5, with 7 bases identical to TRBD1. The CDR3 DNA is TGTGCCAGCAGGATCCAGGGGGACAATCAGCCCCAGCATTTT. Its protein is CASRIQGDNQPQHF.